This entry lists 14 T cell receptor beta chains sequenced from one sample in a study of beta chain features in type 1 diabetes. What was sequenced were expressed TCRB transcripts, since all of the isolated RNA had been reverse transcribed. Profiled with immunoSEQ multiplex PCR; TCRdb holds only in-frame clones, not every one. The table lists around 500,000 clones, about an eighth of them singletons. The sample taken for sequencing was naive CD4+ T cells from blood. These receptor sequences come from a young woman in good health.

This clone was seen a handful of times. The V and J genes are TRBV30 and TRBJ2-3; 10 bases agree with TRBD2. The CDR3 length is 16 residues. Germline trimming cut 8 bases from V and 0 bases from J; bases unmatched to any gene: 11. The germline V gene encodes CDR1 GTSNPN and CDR2 SVGIG (reference sequence). The CDR3 reads CARDSGRRTSTDTQYF. In nucleotides, the CDR3 is TGTGCCCGGGATAGCGGGAGGCGCACTAGCACAGATACGCAGTATTTT.

This clone was detected only a few times. The J gene is TRBJ2-7, the V gene TRBV28; perhaps TRBD2 as D (5 bases). The CDR3 is made up of 15 amino acids. Germline CDR1 MDHEN, CDR2 SYDVKM. Trimming shortened V by 6 bases and J by 4 bases, and 19 bases separated the two germline ends. The CDR3: CASSPTLGRRYEQYV. DNA for the CDR3: TGTGCCAGCAGCCCCACTCTCGGACGGAGGTACGAGCAGTACGTC.

The chain carries TRBV7-3 and TRBJ2-5; the match to TRBD1 covers 7 bases. Germline CDR1 SGHTA, CDR2 FQGTGA. V was pared by 5 bases and J by 4 bases, with 4 bases of the junction left unmatched. The CDR3 loop spans 13 amino acids. The CDR3 is CASSPGGSETQYF. The CDR3 DNA follows: TGTGCCAGCAGCCCAGGGGGTTCAGAGACCCAGTACTTC.

The rearrangement links TRBV18 to TRBJ2-6, with TRBD1 matching 8 bases. There are 17 residues in the CDR3. CDR1 KGHSH and CDR2 LQKENI come from the germline V gene. V lost 5 bases to trimming and J lost 0 bases; unmatched junction nucleotides: 6. CDR3 coding DNA: TGTGCCAGCTCATCGGACAGGGAGCCCTCTGGGGCCAACGTCCTGACTTTC. It codes for CASSSDREPSGANVLTF.

This clone was seen more than once but under ten times. The CDR3 protein is CASSLRGLNPQFF. The CDR3 nucleotides are TGTGCCAGCAGTTTAAGGGGACTAAATCCGCAGTTCTTC. The chain is built from TRBV27 and TRBJ2-1; TRBD2 aligns across 7 bases. CDR1 is MNHEY and CDR2 is SMNVEV in the germline V gene (reference sequence). The junction had 7 bases not matched to a gene; V was cut back by 2 bases and J by 12 bases. The CDR3 spans 13 residues.

For this clone: The sample contains more than one DNA sequence encoding this CDR3. The V call is TRBV30, the J call TRBJ2-5; D remains unclear. Germline V gene data show CDR1 as GTSNPN and CDR2 as SVGIG (reference sequence). V lost 1 base to trimming and J lost 5 bases, with 5 bases between them. This CDR3 is 11 amino acids long. Written as DNA, the CDR3 is TGTGCCTGGAGTGCCGGGGAGACCCAGTACTTC. It codes for CAWSAGETQYF.

This clone was seen a handful of times. The chain employs TRBV16 and TRBJ1-2, with unresolved D. Trimming removed 1 base from V and 6 bases from J, with 15 bases in between. Germline V gene lookup returns CDR1 KGHSY and CDR2 FQNENV. The CDR3 spans 15 residues. Written as DNA, the CDR3 is TGTGCCAGCAGCCAATTAGAGTCAAGCCCTAATGGCTACACCTTC. Amino acid sequence: CASSQLESSPNGYTF.

This clone was detected only a few times. The chain couples TRBV9 to TRBJ2-5; TRBD1 aligns across 8 bases. The ends lost 5 bases at V and 4 bases at J; junction bases unmatched: 10. This CDR3 contains 15 residues. The germline gives CDR1 SGDLS, CDR2 YYNGEE. CDR3 sequence: CASSVRQGWGETQYF. The CDR3 bases are TGTGCCAGCAGTGTTCGACAGGGGTGGGGAGAGACCCAGTACTTC.

V usage is TRBV25-1 and J usage is TRBJ1-2, with D possibly TRBD1 on 5 matching bases. The germline V gene encodes CDR1 MGHDK and CDR2 SYGVNS. There are 15 residues in the CDR3. The V end was cut by 5 bases, the J end by 4 bases, with 17 bases between. This chain's CDR3 is CASSPARGGAYGYTF. DNA for the CDR3: TGTGCCAGCAGTCCAGCAAGGGGTGGCGCCTATGGCTACACCTTC.

This clone occurred a few times. The CDR3 DNA sequence: TGCGCCAGCAGCCACGCCCCTGACAGGGTTTATCATGAGCAGTTCTTC. Protein sequence: CASSHAPDRVYHEQFF. V gene TRBV4-3 combines with J gene TRBJ2-1; 7 nucleotides align to TRBD1. V lost 3 bases and J lost 8; bases outside the gene matches: 13. CDR3 length: 16 amino acids. The V gene's germline CDR1 is LGHNA and CDR2 YSLEER.

This rearrangement joins TRBV7-8 to TRBJ2-1, with D tentatively TRBD2 (5 bases). Germline CDR1 SGHVS, CDR2 FQNEAQ. The CDR3 is 17 residues long. V dropped 7 bases and J dropped 0 bases, with 19 bases sitting between them. CDR3 bases: TGTGCCAGCACCCGTACGCGGCTGGGGAGCTCCTACAATGAGCAGTTCTTC. As protein: CASTRTRLGSSYNEQFF.

This clone was found a few times. This rearrangement joins TRBV14 to TRBJ1-1; D remains ambiguous. Germline V gene data show CDR1 as SGHDN and CDR2 as FVKESK. The CDR3 consists of 12 residues. The ends were cut back, 4 bases at V and 11 bases at J, with 14 bases in the middle. The CDR3 is CASSRPRGEAFF. The CDR3 DNA reads TGTGCCAGCAGCCGGCCCCGGGGAGAGGCTTTCTTT.

In this sample, this clone turned up a few times. The chain has TRBV7-8 and TRBJ2-3; possibly TRBD1 for D (6 bases). V lost 3 bases and J 2 bases, leaving 15 bases between the germline ends. The CDR3 covers 16 residues. Germline V gene lookup returns CDR1 SGHVS and CDR2 FQNEAQ. The CDR3 nucleotides read TGTGCCAGCAGCTTGAGGTCTGGGGGCAACACAGATACGCAGTATTTT. This gives the protein CASSLRSGGNTDTQYF.

The CDR3 here is CAWRGYLGGANVLTF. For the CDR3, the DNA is TGTGCCTGGAGGGGTTACTTGGGTGGGGCCAACGTCCTGACTTTC. This chain links TRBV30 with TRBJ2-6; D gene unclear. The CDR3 is 15 amino acids. Germline CDR1 GTSNPN, CDR2 SVGIG (reference sequence). The V end was cut by 3 bases, the J end by 3 bases, with 12 bases between.